What follows are 15 T cell receptor beta chains derived from one specimen sequenced in a study of radiation and T cells in renal cell carcinoma. The method was immunoSEQ multiplex PCR; TCRdb's version includes in-frame clones alone and lacks a portion of them. The sample shows under 200,000 clones, roughly nine tenths of them seen only once. The time point denotes: blood 4 weeks post-SBRT, at nephrectomy. Treatment denoted: 15 Gy SBRT to primary tumor, nephrectomy 4 weeks later. Sequencing was performed on blood, taken from a patient whose treatment included radiotherapy and nephrectomy. The receptors stem from a woman aged 50 to 65 with renal cell carcinoma.

J is TRBJ2-1 and V is TRBV7-9; D is ambiguous. This CDR3 is built from 12 residues. V was trimmed by 5 bases and J by 7 bases, leaving 9 bases between them. The germline V gene encodes CDR1 SEHNR and CDR2 FQNEAQ (reference sequence). The CDR3 coding sequence is TGTGCCAGCAGCCTTCCACCGAATGAGCAGTTCTTC. This codes for CASSLPPNEQFF.

The chain links TRBV19 to TRBJ1-5, with D unclear. The CDR3 runs 15 residues. V lost 2 bases and J 2 bases, leaving 10 bases between the germline ends. Germline assignment: CDR1 LNHDA and CDR2 SQIVND (reference sequence). CDR3 amino acids: CASSIMVSGNQPQHF. CDR3 nucleotide sequence: TGTGCCAGTAGTATAATGGTGTCAGGCAATCAGCCCCAGCATTTT.

The rearrangement uses TRBV5-4 and TRBJ1-5; 10 nucleotides match TRBD1. The trim removed 4 bases at V and 1 base at J, leaving 2 bases unmatched. The CDR3 is 15 residues long. Germline-derived CDR1 and CDR2 are SGHNT and YYREEE (reference sequence). Here the CDR3 DNA reads TGTGCCAGCAGCCTGGACAGGGGGAGCAATCAGCCCCAGCATTTT. Translating gives CASSLDRGSNQPQHF.

The rearrangement uses TRBV19 and TRBJ2-3; TRBD2 matches at 10 bases. CDR3 size: 18 residues. Trimming removed 4 bases from V and 3 bases from J; junction bases left unmatched: 13. Germline V lookup: CDR1 LNHDA, CDR2 SQIVND (reference sequence). The CDR3 loop is CASSTASLAGAATDTQYF. CDR3 nucleotide sequence: TGTGCCAGTAGTACCGCATCCCTAGCGGGGGCCGCAACAGATACGCAGTATTTT.

The chain is built from TRBV6-5 and TRBJ2-7; 9 bases match TRBD1. The CDR3 extends over 15 amino acids. Germline trimming cut 2 bases from V and 7 bases from J; bases unmatched to any gene: 9. Germline V gene lookup returns CDR1 MNHEY and CDR2 SVGAGI. The CDR3 region has the DNA TGTGCCAGCAGTTACGTAGGACAGGGGACCCTGGAGCAGTACTTC. Translating it yields CASSYVGQGTLEQYF.

J is TRBJ2-7 and V is TRBV10-3; the match to TRBD1 covers 9 bases. Germline V gene data show CDR1 as ENHRY and CDR2 as SYGVKD. The CDR3 consists of 16 residues. J gave up 3 bases and V 2 bases, and 8 bases lay outside the gene matches. Here the CDR3 reads CAISEQGTGIGYEQYF. DNA of the CDR3: TGTGCCATCAGTGAGCAGGGGACAGGGATAGGCTACGAGCAGTACTTC.

V and J are TRBV5-1 and TRBJ1-3; unclear D gene. V dropped 4 bases and J dropped 1 base, with 12 bases sitting between them. This CDR3 spans 15 amino acids. Germline loops: CDR1 SGHRS, CDR2 YFSETQ. CDR3 bases: TGCGCCAGCAGCCCAGACCCCACTTCTGGAAACACCATATATTTT. Translation gives CASSPDPTSGNTIYF.

This clone has only one observation. A read error may account for a junction end that differs from germline. The chain combines TRBV7-7 with TRBJ2-7, with D unresolved. In germline, CDR1 is SSHAT, CDR2 FNYEAQ (reference sequence). The CDR3 loop spans 15 amino acids. The DNA for the CDR3 is TGTGCTAGCAGCCCCCGTTTCGACGGCTCCTACGAGCAGTACTTC. Encoded protein: CASSPRFDGSYEQYF.

The chain combines TRBV9 with TRBJ2-2; tentatively, D is TRBD1 (6 bases). Germline CDR1 and CDR2: SGDLS and YYNGEE. CDR3 length equals 14 residues. Trimming took off 0 bases at V and 9 bases at J, with 12 bases between the two ends. CDR3 in amino acids: CASSVGQDSRELFF. The CDR3 DNA is TGTGCCAGCAGCGTAGGACAGGACAGCCGGGAGCTGTTTTTT.

CDR3 amino acids: CSVEFSQETQYF. CDR3 DNA sequence: TGCAGCGTTGAATTTAGCCAAGAGACCCAGTACTTC. This chain links TRBV29-1 with TRBJ2-5; D gene unclear. Germline CDR1 is SQVTM and CDR2 is ANQGSEA. CDR3 length equals 12 residues. V dropped 2 bases and J dropped 1 base, with 5 bases sitting between them.

The rearrangement uses TRBV7-9 and TRBJ1-2, with a possible D match to TRBD1 (5 bases). CDR3 length: 15 residues. CDR1 SEHNR and CDR2 FQNEAQ come from the germline V gene (reference sequence). Trimming cost V 1 base and J 6 bases, with 15 bases left between them. CDR3 bases: TGTGCCAGCAGCTTAGGAGAGGCGACAGTCAATGGCTACACCTTC. It encodes CASSLGEATVNGYTF.

This chain joins TRBV7-2 and TRBJ2-3; 9 positions match TRBD1. Germline V gene lookup returns CDR1 SGHTA and CDR2 FQGNSA. The CDR3 has 14 residues. The V and J ends lost 5 bases and 3 bases, in that order; junction bases with no gene match: 3. The CDR3 coding sequence is TGTGCCAGCAGCCTGGACAGGGGAACAGATACGCAGTATTTT. Protein product: CASSLDRGTDTQYF.

CDR3 coding DNA: TGTGCCAGCAGCTCCTATACAGGGGGTTGGACCGGGGAGCTGTTTTTT. Translation: CASSSYTGGWTGELFF. The V and J genes are TRBV7-9 and TRBJ2-2; 8 nucleotides line up with TRBD1. The J segment lost 5 bases and the V segment lost 4 bases, leaving 9 bases of the junction unmatched. Germline CDR1 reads SEHNR; CDR2 reads FQNEAQ (reference sequence). This CDR3 has 16 amino acids. Full variable domain (rest looked up from reference TRBV7-9 and TRBJ2-2): DTGVSQNPRHKITKRGQNVTFRCDPISEHNRLYWYRQTLGQGPEFLTYFQNEAQLEKSRLLSDRFSAERPKGSFSTLEIQRTEQGDSAMYLCASSSYTGGWTGELFFGEGSRLTVL.

The count of this clone is one. The chain has TRBV7-2 and TRBJ1-5; D gene uncertain. V dropped 0 bases and J dropped 7 bases, with 13 bases sitting between them. Per the germline V gene, CDR1 is SGHTA and CDR2 is FQGNSA. The CDR3 loop spans 15 amino acids. CDR3 sequence: CASSLASGSRQPQHF. In DNA, the CDR3 is TGTGCCAGCAGCTTAGCCAGTGGGTCGAGGCAGCCCCAGCATTTT.

For the CDR3, the DNA is TGTGCCAGTAGTGATTTTACGGGGGTGGAGACCCAGTACTTC. Protein sequence: CASSDFTGVETQYF. The gene calls are TRBV19 and TRBJ2-5, with D tentatively TRBD2 (6 bases). Trimming stripped 5 bases from V and 5 bases from J, with 15 bases between. Germline-derived CDR1 and CDR2 are LNHDA and SQIVND (reference sequence). CDR3 size: 14 residues.